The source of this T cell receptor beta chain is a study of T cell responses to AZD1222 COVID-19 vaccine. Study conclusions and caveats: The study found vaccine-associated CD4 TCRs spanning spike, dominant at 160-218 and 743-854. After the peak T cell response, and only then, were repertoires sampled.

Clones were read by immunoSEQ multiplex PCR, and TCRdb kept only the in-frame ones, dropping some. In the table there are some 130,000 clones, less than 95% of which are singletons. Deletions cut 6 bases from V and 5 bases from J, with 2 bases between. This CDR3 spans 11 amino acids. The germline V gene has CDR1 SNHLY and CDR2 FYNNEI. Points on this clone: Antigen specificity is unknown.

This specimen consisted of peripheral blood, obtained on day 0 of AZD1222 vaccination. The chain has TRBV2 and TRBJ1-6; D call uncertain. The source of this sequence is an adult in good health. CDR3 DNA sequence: TGTGCCAGCAGAAATAATTCACCCCTCCACTTT. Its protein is CASRNNSPLHF.